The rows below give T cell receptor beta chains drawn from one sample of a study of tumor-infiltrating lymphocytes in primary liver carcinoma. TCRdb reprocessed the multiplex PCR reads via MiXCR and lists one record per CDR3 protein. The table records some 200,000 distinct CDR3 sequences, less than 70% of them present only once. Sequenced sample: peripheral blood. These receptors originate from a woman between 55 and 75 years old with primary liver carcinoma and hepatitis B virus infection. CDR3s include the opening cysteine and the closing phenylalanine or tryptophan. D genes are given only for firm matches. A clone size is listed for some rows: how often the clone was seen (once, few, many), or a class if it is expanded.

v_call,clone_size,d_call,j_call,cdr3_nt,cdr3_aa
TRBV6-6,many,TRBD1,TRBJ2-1,TGTGCCAGCAGGGACAGGGGGCTCCTAAGCTCCTACAATGAGCAGTTCTTC,CASRDRGLLSSYNEQFF
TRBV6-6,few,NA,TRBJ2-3,TGTGCCAGCAGTTACCCTACCCGGGGGAGTTGGGACACAGATACGCAGTATTTT,CASSYPTRGSWDTDTQYF
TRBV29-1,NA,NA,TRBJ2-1,TGCAGCGTTGCAGAATCAACACGGAATGAGCGGTTCTTC,CSVAESTRNERFF
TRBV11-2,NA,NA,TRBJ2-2,TGTACCAGCAGCCGATCAGGGGTTAACACCGGGGAGTTGTTTTTT,CTSSRSGVNTGELFF
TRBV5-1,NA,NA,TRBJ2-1,TGCGCCAGCAGCCTGCCGGGGGCGGACCAATGCAATGAGCAGTTCTTC,CASSLPGADQCNEQFF
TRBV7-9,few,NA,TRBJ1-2,TGTGCCAGCAGCTTTGGATTTTTTGGCTACACCTTC,CASSFGFFGYTF
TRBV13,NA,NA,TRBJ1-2,TGTGCCAGCAGCGTCGGGACTGATTATCGCTACACCTTC,CASSVGTDYRYTF
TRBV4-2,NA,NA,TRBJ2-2,TGTGCCAGCAGCCTTGGATACACCGGGGAGCTGTTTTTT,CASSLGYTGELFF
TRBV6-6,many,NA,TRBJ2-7,TGTGCCAGCAGTTACGATCCCAGTTACTACGAGCAGTACTTC,CASSYDPSYYEQYF
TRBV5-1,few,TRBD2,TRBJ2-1,TGCGCCAGCACAAGTGTTGCGGGAGGGAATGAGCAGTTCTTC,CASTSVAGGNEQFF
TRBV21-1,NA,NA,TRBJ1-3,TGTGCCAGCAGCTTTTACCCCTCTGGAAACACCATATATTTT,CASSFYPSGNTIYF
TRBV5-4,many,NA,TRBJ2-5,TGTGCCAGCAGCTTGGGGGGTGGTGAGACCCAGTACTTC,CASSLGGGETQYF
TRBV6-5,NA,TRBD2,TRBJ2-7,TGTGCCAGCAGCCGCGGACTAGCGGTAAGCGGCTATGAGCAGTACTTC,CASSRGLAVSGYEQYF
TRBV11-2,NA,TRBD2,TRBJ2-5,TGTGCCAGCAGCTTGCGGAGTAGCGGGATGTACCAACAGACCCAGTACTTC,CASSLRSSGMYQQTQYF
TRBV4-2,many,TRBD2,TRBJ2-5,TGTGCCAGCAGCCAAACCGGGACTAGGAATGTCCCAGAGACCCAGTACTTC,CASSQTGTRNVPETQYF
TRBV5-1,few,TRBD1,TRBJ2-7,TGCGCCAGCAGCTTGGGGGACAGGTATACCTACGAGCAGTACTTC,CASSLGDRYTYEQYF
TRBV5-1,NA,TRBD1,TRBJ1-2,TGCGCCAGCAGCCCGGACAGGCGAAACTATGGCTACACCTTC,CASSPDRRNYGYTF
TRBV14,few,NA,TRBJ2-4,TGTGCCAGCAGCCAGTCAGGGGGGATGGGGGCCAAAAACATTCAGTACTTC,CASSQSGGMGAKNIQYF
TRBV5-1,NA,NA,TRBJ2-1,TGCGCCAGCAGCCCTGTCCCCCTCTCCAATGAGCAGTTCTTC,CASSPVPLSNEQFF
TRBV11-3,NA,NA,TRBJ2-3,TGCGCCAGCAGCTTAGACGGCAGGCCCACAGATACGCAGTATTTT,CASSLDGRPTDTQYF
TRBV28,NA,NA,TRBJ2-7,TGTGCCAGCAGTCTTACAGGGCCCTACAAGCAGTACTTC,CASSLTGPYKQYF
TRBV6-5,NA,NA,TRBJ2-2,TGTGCCATCAGTTATCGACCCACGGATACCGGGGAGCTGTTTTTT,CAISYRPTDTGELFF
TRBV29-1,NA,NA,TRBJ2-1,TGCAGCGTGCAGACCGGACGCAGTAATGAACAGTTCTTC,CSVQTGRSNEQFF
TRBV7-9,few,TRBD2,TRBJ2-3,TGTGCCAGCAGCTTGGTCGGCGGGAGGGCCCCAGATACGCAGTATTTT,CASSLVGGRAPDTQYF
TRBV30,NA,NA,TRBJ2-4,TGTGCCTGGAGTGGAGGCCAGGGAGGAAACATTCAGTACTTC,CAWSGGQGGNIQYF
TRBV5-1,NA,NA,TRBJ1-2,TGCGCCAGCAGCCCCACCGGGGGGGTCTCCTATGGCTACACCTTC,CASSPTGGVSYGYTF
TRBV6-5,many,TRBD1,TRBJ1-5,TGTGCCAGCAGTCCAAAAGCCGGGACAGGTCATCAGCCCCAGCATTTT,CASSPKAGTGHQPQHF
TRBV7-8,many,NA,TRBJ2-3,TGTGCCAGCAGCCTAGACAGGACTGGCACAGATACGCAGTATTTT,CASSLDRTGTDTQYF
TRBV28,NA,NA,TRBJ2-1,TGTGCCAGCAGTTTAGAGGGGCCGGAGTTCTTC,CASSLEGPEFF
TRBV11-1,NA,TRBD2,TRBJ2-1,TGTGCCGGCAGAGAGACTAGCGGGAGTGGTAATGAGCAGTTCTTC,CAGRETSGSGNEQFF
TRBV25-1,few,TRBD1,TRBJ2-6,TGTGCCAGCAGTCCCCGACAGGGGGTACACTCTGGGGCCAACGTCCTGACTTTC,CASSPRQGVHSGANVLTF
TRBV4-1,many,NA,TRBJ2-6,TGCGCCAGCAGCCAAGATCAACACTCTGGGGCCAACGTCCTGACTTTC,CASSQDQHSGANVLTF
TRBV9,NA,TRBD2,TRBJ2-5,TGTGCCAGCAGCGTAGGGACTAGTTCAGCCGGGGAGACCCAGTACTTC,CASSVGTSSAGETQYF
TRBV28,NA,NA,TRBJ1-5,TGTGCCAGCAGTTTATCTCTCGGCGGGCAGCCCCAGCATTTT,CASSLSLGGQPQHF
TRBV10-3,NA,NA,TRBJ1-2,TGTTCCATCAGTGGAGCTGATGGCTACACCTTC,CSISGADGYTF
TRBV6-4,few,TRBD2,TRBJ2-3,TGTGCCAGCAGTCGAAGTAGCGGGGACACAGATACGCAGTATTTT,CASSRSSGDTDTQYF
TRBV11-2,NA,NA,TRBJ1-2,TGTCCCAGCGGCTTGGGGCGCAACTATGGCTACACCTTC,CPSGLGRNYGYTF
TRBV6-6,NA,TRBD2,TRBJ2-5,TGTGCCAGCAGTTACTCTGTTAGCGGGAGGACCGGGGAGACCCAGTACTTC,CASSYSVSGRTGETQYF
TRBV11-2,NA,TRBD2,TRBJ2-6,TGTGCCAGCACCTCAATACTAGCGCCGACCTCTGGGGCCAACGTCCTGACTTTC,CASTSILAPTSGANVLTF